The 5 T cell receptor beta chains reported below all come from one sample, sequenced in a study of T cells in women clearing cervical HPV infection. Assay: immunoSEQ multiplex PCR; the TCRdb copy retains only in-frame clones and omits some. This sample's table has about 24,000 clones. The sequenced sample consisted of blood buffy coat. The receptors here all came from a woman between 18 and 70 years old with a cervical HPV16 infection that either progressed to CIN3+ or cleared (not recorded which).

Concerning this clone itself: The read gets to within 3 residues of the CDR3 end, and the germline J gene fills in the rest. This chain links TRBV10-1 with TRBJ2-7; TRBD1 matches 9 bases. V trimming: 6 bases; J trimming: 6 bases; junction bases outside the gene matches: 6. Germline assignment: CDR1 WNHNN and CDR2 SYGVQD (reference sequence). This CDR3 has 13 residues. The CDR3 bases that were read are TGCGCCAGCAGCCGGGACAGGGATCGCGAG. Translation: CASSRDRDRE. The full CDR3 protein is CASSRDRDREQYF.

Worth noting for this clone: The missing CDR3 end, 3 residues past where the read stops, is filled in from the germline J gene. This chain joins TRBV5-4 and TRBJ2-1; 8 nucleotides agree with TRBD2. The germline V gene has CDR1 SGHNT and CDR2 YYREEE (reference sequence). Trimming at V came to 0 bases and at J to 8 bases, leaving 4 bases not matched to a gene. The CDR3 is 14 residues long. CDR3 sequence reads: CASSLEAGADEQFF. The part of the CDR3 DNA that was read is TGTGCCAGCAGCTTGGAAGCGGGAGCGGATGAG.

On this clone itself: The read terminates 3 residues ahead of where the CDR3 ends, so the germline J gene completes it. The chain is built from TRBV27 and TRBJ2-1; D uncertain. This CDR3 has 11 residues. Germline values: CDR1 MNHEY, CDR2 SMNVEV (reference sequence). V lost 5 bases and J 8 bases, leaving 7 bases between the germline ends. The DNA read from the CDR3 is TGTGCCAGCAGTACTGTCGATGAG. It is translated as CASSTVDE. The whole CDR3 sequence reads CASSTVDEQFF.

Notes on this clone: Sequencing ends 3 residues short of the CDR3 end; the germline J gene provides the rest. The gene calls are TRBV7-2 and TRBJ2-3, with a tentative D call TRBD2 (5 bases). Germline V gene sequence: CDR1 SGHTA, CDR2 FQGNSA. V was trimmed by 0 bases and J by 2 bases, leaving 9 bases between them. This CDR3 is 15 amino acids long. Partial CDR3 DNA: TGTGCCAGCAGCTTAGCCCCTAGCTACACAGATACG. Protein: CASSLAPSYTDT. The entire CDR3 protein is CASSLAPSYTDTQYF.

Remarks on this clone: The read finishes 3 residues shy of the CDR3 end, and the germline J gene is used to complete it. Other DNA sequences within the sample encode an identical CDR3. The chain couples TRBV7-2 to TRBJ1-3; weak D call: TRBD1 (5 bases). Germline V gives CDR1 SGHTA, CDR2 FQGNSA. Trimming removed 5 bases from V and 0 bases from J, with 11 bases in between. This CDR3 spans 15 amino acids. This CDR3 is CASSQSQGSGNTIYF. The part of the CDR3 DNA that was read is TGTGCCAGCAGCCAATCGCAGGGCTCTGGAAACACC.